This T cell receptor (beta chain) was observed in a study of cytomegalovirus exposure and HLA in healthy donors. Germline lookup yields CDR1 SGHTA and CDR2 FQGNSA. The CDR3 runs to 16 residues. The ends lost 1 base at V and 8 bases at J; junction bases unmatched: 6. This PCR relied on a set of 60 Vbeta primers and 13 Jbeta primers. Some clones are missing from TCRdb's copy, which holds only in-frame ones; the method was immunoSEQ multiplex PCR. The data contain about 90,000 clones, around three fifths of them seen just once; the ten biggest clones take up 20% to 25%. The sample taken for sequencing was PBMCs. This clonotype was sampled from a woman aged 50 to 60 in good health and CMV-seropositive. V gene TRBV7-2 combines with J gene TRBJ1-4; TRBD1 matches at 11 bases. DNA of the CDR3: TGTGCCAGCAGCTTAGGCCCGGGACAGGGGGACGAAAAACTGTTTTTT. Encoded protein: CASSLGPGQGDEKLFF.